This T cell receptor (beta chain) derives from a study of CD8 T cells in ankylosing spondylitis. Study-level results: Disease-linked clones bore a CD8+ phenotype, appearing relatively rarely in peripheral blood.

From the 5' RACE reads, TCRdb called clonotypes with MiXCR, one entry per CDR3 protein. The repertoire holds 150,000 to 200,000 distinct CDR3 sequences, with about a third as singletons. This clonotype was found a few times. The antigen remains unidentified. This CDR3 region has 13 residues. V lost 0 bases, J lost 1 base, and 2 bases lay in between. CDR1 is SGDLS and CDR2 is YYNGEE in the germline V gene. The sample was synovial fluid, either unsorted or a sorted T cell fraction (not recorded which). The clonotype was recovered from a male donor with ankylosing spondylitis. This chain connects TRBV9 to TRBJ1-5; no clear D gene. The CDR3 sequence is CASSVGSNQPQHF. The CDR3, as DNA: TGTGCCAGCAGCGTAGGGAGCAATCAGCCCCAGCATTTT.